Following are 11 T cell receptor beta chains from one sample sequenced in a study of T cells in localized non-small cell lung cancer. Data came from immunoSEQ multiplex PCR; TCRdb stores just in-frame clones and leaves some out. The sample has approximately 76,000 clones, 80% seen once. Sequencing was performed on peripheral blood, taken before any cancer treatment. Receptor source: a female donor older than 55 with stage I lung adenocarcinoma.

This clone was seen a handful of times. This chain links TRBV19 with TRBJ1-2, with TRBD1 matching over 10 bases. V lost 5 bases to trimming and J lost 2 bases; unmatched junction nucleotides: 11. The CDR3 has 17 amino acids. The germline V gene encodes CDR1 LNHDA and CDR2 SQIVND (reference sequence). The CDR3 coding sequence is TGTGCCAGTAGTGCAGACTCCGGGACAGGGGCAAACTATGGCTACACCTTC. Residues: CASSADSGTGANYGYTF.

The gene calls are TRBV19 and TRBJ2-5, with TRBD2 as a possible D gene (5 bases). This CDR3 has 13 amino acids. V dropped 1 base and J dropped 2 bases, with 5 bases sitting between them. CDR1 is LNHDA and CDR2 is SQIVND in the germline V gene (reference sequence). Here the CDR3 reads CASSIAGQETQYF. CDR3 nucleotides: TGTGCCAGTAGTATAGCGGGACAAGAGACCCAGTACTTC.

V is TRBV4-3 and J is TRBJ1-2; D may be TRBD1 (5 bases). This CDR3 has 14 residues. Germline-derived CDR1 and CDR2 are LGHNA and YSLEER. V gave up 4 bases and J gave up 4 bases, with 13 bases separating them. The CDR3 loop is CASSRGQGGYGYTF. The DNA of the CDR3 is TGCGCCAGCAGCCGGGGTCAGGGCGGCTATGGCTACACCTTC.

This clone is a singleton in its sample. The chain couples TRBV28 to TRBJ2-7; 7 nucleotides line up with TRBD1. Germline V gene sequence: CDR1 MDHEN, CDR2 SYDVKM. CDR3 length: 15 residues. V lost 4 bases to trimming and J lost 3 bases; unmatched junction nucleotides: 9. The CDR3 is CASSSYETGYYEQYF. CDR3 DNA sequence: TGTGCCAGCAGTTCGTACGAGACAGGGTACTACGAGCAGTACTTC.

The rearrangement uses TRBV7-2 and TRBJ2-7; 8 nucleotides match TRBD1. Looked up from germline, CDR1 is SGHTA and CDR2 is FQGNSA. The CDR3 totals 15 residues. Trimming cost V 3 bases and J 2 bases; bases outside gene matches: 6. The chain's CDR3 is CASSLATQGAYEQYF. The CDR3 nucleotides read TGTGCCAGCAGCTTGGCCACACAGGGGGCCTACGAGCAGTACTTC. Full variable domain (missing parts from reference TRBV7-2 and TRBJ2-7): GAGVSQSPSNKVTEKGKDVELRCDPISGHTALYWYRQSLGQGLEFLIYFQGNSAPDKSGLPSDRFSAERTGGSVSTLTIQRTQQEDSAVYLCASSLATQGAYEQYFGPGTRLTVT.

The chain uses TRBV5-1 and TRBJ2-1, with 11 bases aligning to TRBD2. V was pared by 6 bases and J by 9 bases, with 14 bases of the junction left unmatched. CDR3 length: 16 residues. Looked up from germline, CDR1 is SGHRS and CDR2 is YFSETQ. CDR3 DNA: TGCGCCAGCACCTGGGAGGCTAGCGGGAGGTCCGCTGAGCAGTTCTTC. Its protein is CASTWEASGRSAEQFF.

The gene calls are TRBV28 and TRBJ1-2; possibly TRBD1 for D (5 bases). Germline V gene sequence: CDR1 MDHEN, CDR2 SYDVKM. The CDR3 has 12 residues. Trimming pared 3 bases from V and 8 bases from J, leaving 10 bases between. Written as DNA, the CDR3 is TGTGCCAGCAGTTTGGTAGAGGGGGGCTACACCTTC. Translated, it gives CASSLVEGGYTF.

The rearrangement uses TRBV9 and TRBJ1-4, with D perhaps TRBD1 (5 bases). This CDR3 has 15 residues. The germline V gene has CDR1 SGDLS and CDR2 YYNGEE. Trimming pared 4 bases from V and 4 bases from J, leaving 14 bases between. The chain's CDR3 is CASSPGTLGNEKLFF. The DNA of the CDR3 is TGTGCCAGCAGCCCGGGGACCCTAGGTAATGAAAAACTGTTTTTT.

The chain employs TRBV5-1 and TRBJ2-3; 8 bases match TRBD2. CDR1 and CDR2 (germline): SGHRS, YFSETQ. The CDR3 has 20 amino acids. V lost 7 bases and J lost 0; bases outside the gene matches: 22. The CDR3 protein is CASRKSRGAIAGSSTDTQYF. For the CDR3, the DNA is TGCGCCAGCCGAAAGAGTAGGGGAGCCATAGCGGGATCGAGCACAGATACGCAGTATTTT. Full variable domain (remainder filled in from reference TRBV5-1 and TRBJ2-3): KAGVTQTPRYLIKTRGQQVTLSCSPISGHRSVSWYQQTPGQGLQFLFEYFSETQRNKGNFPGRFSGRQFSNSRSEMNVSTLELGDSALYLCASRKSRGAIAGSSTDTQYFGPGTRLTVL.

This chain's CDR3 is CASSRIGTLSSYEQYF. The CDR3 region has the DNA TGCGCCAGCAGTCGAATTGGGACACTAAGCTCCTACGAGCAGTACTTC. The chain carries TRBV5-1 and TRBJ2-7; perhaps TRBD1 as D (6 bases). This CDR3 comprises 16 residues. The germline V gene has CDR1 SGHRS and CDR2 YFSETQ. V was trimmed by 5 bases and J by 0 bases, leaving 18 bases between them.

This chain connects TRBV5-1 to TRBJ2-1, with D hard to call. Trimming pared 0 bases from V and 3 bases from J, leaving 10 bases between. The CDR3 has 15 amino acids. Germline CDR1 SGHRS, CDR2 YFSETQ. CDR3 DNA sequence: TGCGCCAGCAGCTTGGACGGTGGGAACTACAATGAGCAGTTCTTC. It codes for CASSLDGGNYNEQFF.